The 25 T cell receptor beta chains given below trace back to one sample, sequenced in a study of blood T cell repertoires in COVID-19. The repertoire was sequenced with immunoSEQ multiplex PCR; TCRdb's copy has only in-frame clones and lacks some. The repertoire holds 310,000 or so clones, 80% to 95% seen once, with 0.9% to 1.2% in the top ten. Sequenced input: PBMCs or T cells enriched from blood (not recorded which). The receptors derive from a woman aged 30 to 39 who had recovered from COVID-19.

The rearrangement joins TRBV29-1 to TRBJ2-7; 11 bases match TRBD1. Trimming at V came to 2 bases and at J to 6 bases, leaving 6 bases not matched to a gene. CDR1 is SQVTM and CDR2 is ANQGSEA in the germline V gene. The CDR3 loop spans 14 amino acids. DNA for the CDR3: TGCAGCGTTGAACCCGGACAGGGGGCCGGCGAGCAGTACTTC. Amino acid sequence: CSVEPGQGAGEQYF.

This clone has just one count. V usage is TRBV13 and J usage is TRBJ1-1, with D perhaps matching TRBD1 (6 bases). Trimming stripped 5 bases from V and 6 bases from J, with 13 bases between. CDR3 length: 13 amino acids. Per the germline V gene, CDR1 is PRHDT and CDR2 is FYEKMQ (reference sequence). This chain's CDR3 is CASSPGGGPEAFF. CDR3 nucleotide sequence: TGTGCCAGCAGCCCCGGGGGGGGGCCTGAAGCTTTCTTT.

The chain uses TRBV27 and TRBJ1-5, with 7 bases aligning to TRBD1. Germline V lookup: CDR1 MNHEY, CDR2 SMNVEV (reference sequence). V dropped 4 bases and J dropped 6; count of bases not matched to a gene: 6. This CDR3 contains 14 residues. The CDR3 loop reads CASSYQRGLQPQHF. The DNA for the CDR3 is TGTGCCAGCAGTTATCAAAGGGGGCTTCAGCCCCAGCATTTT.

The chain combines TRBV14 with TRBJ1-1; no definite D call. Between the trimmed V and J ends, which lost 2 bases and 2 bases, there was a span of 6 bases. This CDR3 contains 13 residues. CDR1 SGHDN and CDR2 FVKESK come from the germline V gene. The CDR3 sequence: CASSQQINTEAFF. CDR3 DNA sequence: TGTGCCAGCAGCCAACAAATTAACACTGAAGCTTTCTTT.

This clone showed up just a few times. The same CDR3 also results from other DNA sequences found in this sample. The rearrangement links TRBV29-1 to TRBJ2-5, with TRBD2 as a possible D gene (6 bases). Trimming removed 6 bases at V and 5 bases at J, with 10 bases between. The CDR3 length is 11 residues. The V gene's germline CDR1 is SQVTM and CDR2 ANQGSEA. CDR3: CSVGGGETQYF. CDR3 bases: TGCAGCGTCGGGGGTGGCGAGACCCAGTACTTC.

The chain couples TRBV7-2 to TRBJ2-7; tentative D call: TRBD2 (6 bases). Looked up from germline, CDR1 is SGHTA and CDR2 is FQGNSA. V lost 5 bases, J lost 0 bases, and 14 bases lay in between. The CDR3 is 15 amino acids. The CDR3 DNA reads TGTGCCAGCAGCCCGGGACTTTACGACTCCTACGAGCAGTACTTC. The encoded protein is CASSPGLYDSYEQYF.

This chain links TRBV5-1 with TRBJ2-7; D uncertain. The germline V gene encodes CDR1 SGHRS and CDR2 YFSETQ. The V and J ends lost 0 bases and 0 bases respectively, with 10 bases between them. The CDR3 is 15 residues long. The CDR3 DNA sequence: TGCGCCAGCAGCTTGGAGAGACATAGCTCCTACGAGCAGTACTTC. Protein: CASSLERHSSYEQYF. Looking up the rest from reference TRBV5-1 and TRBJ2-7 gives the full variable domain: KAGVTQTPRYLIKTRGQQVTLSCSPISGHRSVSWYQQTPGQGLQFLFEYFSETQRNKGNFPGRFSGRQFSNSRSEMNVSTLELGDSALYLCASSLERHSSYEQYFGPGTRLTVT.

The chain joins TRBV9 to TRBJ2-3; TRBD2 matches at 7 bases. Trimming cost V 4 bases and J 5 bases; bases outside gene matches: 10. This CDR3 contains 15 residues. Looked up from germline, CDR1 is SGDLS and CDR2 is YYNGEE. The CDR3 DNA follows: TGTGCCAGCAGCTACGGGGGGACGGAGGGAGATACGCAGTATTTT. Translation: CASSYGGTEGDTQYF.

V is TRBV9 and J is TRBJ1-3; D is unresolved. The CDR3 totals 17 residues. The V gene lost 0 bases and the J gene lost 0 bases, with 13 bases spanning the gap. Germline values: CDR1 SGDLS, CDR2 YYNGEE. The CDR3 loop is CASSVAWQEDSGNTIYF. DNA of the CDR3: TGTGCCAGCAGCGTAGCTTGGCAGGAAGACTCTGGAAACACCATATATTTT. The entire variable domain, with the rest obtained from reference TRBV9 and TRBJ1-3, is as follows: DSGVTQTPKHLITATGQRVTLRCSPRSGDLSVYWYQQSLDQGLQFLIQYYNGEERAKGNILERFSAQQFPDLHSELNLSSLELGDSALYFCASSVAWQEDSGNTIYFGEGSWLTVV.

This chain links TRBV6-5 with TRBJ2-1; TRBD1 aligns across 8 bases. V lost 6 bases, J lost 8 bases, and 9 bases stayed unmatched. Germline loops: CDR1 MNHEY, CDR2 SVGAGI. The length of the CDR3 is 14 residues. CDR3 sequence (DNA): TGTGCCAGCAGAACGTCAGGGGGCTTCCATGAGCAGTTCTTC. Its protein is CASRTSGGFHEQFF.

In DNA form, the CDR3 reads TGTGCCAGCAGCCGAAAATCCCTACTGCACCTCACAGATACGCAGTATTTT. Its translation: CASSRKSLLHLTDTQYF. The chain recombines TRBV27 with TRBJ2-3; unclear D gene. Germline V gene lookup returns CDR1 MNHEY and CDR2 SMNVEV (reference sequence). This CDR3 is built from 17 residues. V gave up 6 bases and J gave up 2 bases, with 21 bases separating them.

V usage is TRBV21-1 and J usage is TRBJ2-7; the table assigns TRBD1, which was not confirmed against the DNA. TRBV21-1 is a pseudogene segment. The CDR3 spans 15 residues. The CDR3 DNA sequence: TGTGCCAGCAGCAACGCTGGACAGGGAACCTACGAGCAGTACTTC. Protein product: CASSNAGQGTYEQYF.

V usage is TRBV7-2 and J usage is TRBJ2-3; D gene ambiguous. V was shortened by 3 bases and J by 3 bases, with 10 bases between the two germline ends. The CDR3 length is 14 residues. Germline CDR1 is SGHTA and CDR2 is FQGNSA. CDR3 in DNA: TGTGCCAGCAGCTTCAATACAGTGACAGATACGCAGTATTTT. It translates to CASSFNTVTDTQYF.

The chain combines TRBV5-1 with TRBJ1-1; TRBD1 is a possible D gene (5 bases). V shed 0 bases and J shed 3 bases, with 12 bases lying between them. Per the germline V gene, CDR1 is SGHRS and CDR2 is YFSETQ. The CDR3 loop spans 15 amino acids. The CDR3 nucleotides read TGCGCCAGCAGCTTGGCCGGGACTCGAGACACTGAAGCTTTCTTT. Its protein is CASSLAGTRDTEAFF.

The chain joins TRBV27 to TRBJ1-1; the match to TRBD1 covers 7 bases. V was clipped by 5 bases and J by 9 bases; unmatched bases: 9. Germline V CDR1 and CDR2: MNHEY, SMNVEV (reference sequence). The CDR3 length is 13 residues. The CDR3: CASSPRQGFQAFF. CDR3 DNA sequence: TGTGCCAGCAGTCCTCGACAGGGTTTTCAAGCTTTCTTT.

The chain uses TRBV19 and TRBJ1-2; 9 bases agree with TRBD1. The CDR3 consists of 17 residues. Germline loops: CDR1 LNHDA, CDR2 SQIVND (reference sequence). V shed 5 bases, J shed 2 bases, and the junction held 12 bases outside the gene matches. The CDR3 DNA reads TGTGCCAGTAGTCTACTGGGACAGGGAACACCGAACTATGGCTACACCTTC. Protein product: CASSLLGQGTPNYGYTF.

The gene calls are TRBV3-1 (or the pseudogene TRBV3-2) and TRBJ2-5; D may be TRBD2 (6 bases). Germline CDR1 and CDR2: LGHDT and YNNKEL (reference sequence). V was clipped by 4 bases and J by 6 bases, with 12 bases between them. The CDR3 runs 13 residues. Here the CDR3 DNA reads TGTGCCAGCAGCCCTGCGGGGTTGCAGACCCAGTACTTC. It codes for CASSPAGLQTQYF.

V and J are TRBV6-5 and TRBJ2-5; possible D gene TRBD2, 6 bases. The CDR3 consists of 14 residues. V gave up 2 bases and J gave up 5 bases, with 12 bases separating them. Germline CDR1 reads MNHEY; CDR2 reads SVGAGI. CDR3 amino acids: CASSYGGGGETQYF. DNA for the CDR3: TGTGCCAGCAGTTACGGGGGAGGCGGTGAGACCCAGTACTTC.

This clone is a singleton in its sample. This chain links TRBV21-1 with TRBJ2-1; no DNA check was done on the table's D call, TRBD2. TRBV21-1 is a pseudogene locus. This CDR3 contains 15 residues. DNA of the CDR3: TGTGCCAGCAGCAAGGGGACTAGCGGGACGAATGAGCAGTTCTTC. Translated: CASSKGTSGTNEQFF.

The V and J genes are TRBV19 and TRBJ2-7, with D perhaps matching TRBD1 (5 bases). The germline CDR1 and CDR2 sequences are LNHDA and SQIVND (reference sequence). V lost 7 bases and J 4 bases, leaving 17 bases between the germline ends. The CDR3 is 14 residues long. CDR3 in amino acids: CASKDTTSDYEQYF. Written as DNA, the CDR3 is TGTGCCAGTAAGGACACTACGAGCGATTACGAGCAGTACTTC.

This chain links TRBV20-1 with TRBJ2-7; 7 bases match TRBD1. The CDR3 sequence is 11 residues long. The V segment lost 6 bases and the J segment 6 bases; nucleotides outside the gene matches: 5. Germline V gene data show CDR1 as DFQATT and CDR2 as SNEGSKA (reference sequence). This CDR3 reads CSAPGQFEQYF. The CDR3 DNA sequence: TGCAGTGCCCCGGGACAGTTCGAGCAGTACTTC.

The V gene is TRBV29-1, the J gene TRBJ2-7, with D possibly being TRBD2 (7 bases). The CDR3 length is 13 residues. V lost 4 bases and J 6 bases, leaving 16 bases between the germline ends. CDR1 is SQVTM and CDR2 is ANQGSEA in the germline V gene. CDR3 residues: CSVVMGGAGEQYF. CDR3 nucleotides: TGCAGCGTTGTAATGGGGGGGGCGGGCGAGCAGTACTTC.

A single count supports this clone. CDR3 loop: CASSESGTSASYEQYF. CDR3 coding DNA: TGTGCCAGCAGCGAATCCGGGACTAGCGCTTCCTACGAGCAGTACTTC. The rearrangement links TRBV11-2 to TRBJ2-7; 10 positions match TRBD2. Trimming at V came to 5 bases and at J to 1 base, leaving 8 bases not matched to a gene. Germline-derived CDR1 and CDR2 are SGHAT and FQNNGV. This CDR3 region has 16 residues. Drawing the rest from reference TRBV11-2 and TRBJ2-7, the complete variable domain is EAGVAQSPRYKIIEKRQSVAFWCNPISGHATLYWYQQILGQGPKLLIQFQNNGVVDDSQLPKDRFSAERLKGVDSTLKIQPAKLEDSAVYLCASSESGTSASYEQYFGPGTRLTVT.

V is TRBV28 and J is TRBJ1-5, with D tentatively TRBD1 (6 bases). V was cut by 4 bases and J by 2 bases, with 12 bases left in between. Looked up from germline, CDR1 is MDHEN and CDR2 is SYDVKM. There are 15 residues in the CDR3. This chain's CDR3 is CASSSRGFRNQPQHF. CDR3 DNA: TGTGCCAGCAGTTCGAGGGGGTTTCGCAATCAGCCCCAGCATTTT.

The chain joins TRBV15 to TRBJ1-3, with a possible D match to TRBD1 (6 bases). Trimming shortened V by 0 bases and J by 4 bases, and 10 bases separated the two germline ends. CDR1 LNHNV and CDR2 YYDKDF come from the germline V gene (reference sequence). There are 15 residues in the CDR3. The CDR3 bases are TGTGCCACCAGCAGAGATCGCGGGGGCGGAAACACCATATATTTT. This translates into CATSRDRGGGNTIYF.